What follows is one TCR beta chain and its context. Assay used: immunoSEQ multiplex PCR; TCRdb lists only in-frame clones, some missing. The sample yields 250,000 to 300,000 clones, 70% to 90% seen once. The CDR3 runs 15 residues. V lost 2 bases, J lost 2 bases, and 12 bases lay in between. CDR1 and CDR2 from the germline V gene are MNHNY and SVGAGI (reference sequence). The data originate from a study of blood T cell repertoires in COVID-19. Background on the study: Sources were T cells, B-cell-depleted T cells, or PBMCs; the material itself was cDNA or gDNA.

Patients from Seattle were sampled longitudinally, starting during active infection. Sequenced sample: peripheral blood. This TCR came from a woman in her 70s with COVID-19, enrolled during active disease. This chain uses TRBV6-6 with TRBJ1-2; no reliable D call. CDR3 amino acids: CASSYRSGLNYGYTF. DNA for the CDR3: TGTGCCAGCAGTTACCGAAGCGGACTGAACTATGGCTACACCTTC.